These 19 T cell receptor beta chains originate from one sample sequenced in a study of OX40 agonist ivuxolimab in advanced cancers. Assay used: immunoSEQ multiplex PCR; TCRdb lists only in-frame clones, some missing. The sample carries 30,000 to 35,000 clones, more than 65% recorded once. Sequenced material: CD4+ or CD8+ T cells sorted from blood, taken in a trial of the OX40 agonist ivuxolimab. The receptors originated from an adult with an advanced solid tumor such as melanoma, head and neck, liver or kidney cancer.

This chain connects TRBV15 to TRBJ2-7; D might be TRBD1 (6 bases). CDR3 size: 15 residues. V was pared by 3 bases and J by 3 bases, with 15 bases between. In germline, CDR1 is LNHNV, CDR2 YYDKDF (reference sequence). DNA of the CDR3: TGTGCCACCAGCAGCCATACAGGGATCAACTACGAGCAGTACTTC. Protein: CATSSHTGINYEQYF.

V is TRBV27 and J is TRBJ2-5, with 8 bases that match TRBD1. The CDR3 is 13 amino acids. The germline CDR1 and CDR2 sequences are MNHEY and SMNVEV (reference sequence). With 6 bases clipped from V and 4 bases from J, the junction kept 4 bases outside the gene matches. CDR3 DNA: TGTGCCAGCAGCTGGACAGGGACAGAGACCCAGTACTTC. Its translation is CASSWTGTETQYF.

This chain joins TRBV2 and TRBJ2-1; TRBD2 is a possible D gene (5 bases). V shed 1 base and J shed 7 bases, with 8 bases lying between them. CDR1 SNHLY and CDR2 FYNNEI come from the germline V gene. The CDR3 sequence is 13 residues long. This chain's CDR3 is CASSEGLANEQFF. CDR3 coding DNA: TGTGCCAGCAGTGAAGGGTTAGCGAATGAGCAGTTCTTC.

This chain links TRBV28 with TRBJ1-3; D might be TRBD1 (5 bases). CDR3 length equals 16 residues. Germline V gene data show CDR1 as MDHEN and CDR2 as SYDVKM. V was pared by 4 bases and J by 0 bases, with 13 bases between. CDR3 in amino acids: CASSSAQVYSGNTIYF. In nucleotides, the CDR3 is TGTGCCAGCAGTTCGGCACAGGTTTACTCTGGAAACACCATATATTTT. The full variable domain, its missing parts supplied by reference TRBV28 and TRBJ1-3, is DVKVTQSSRYLVKRTGEKVFLECVQDMDHENMFWYRQDPGLGLRLIYFSYDVKMKEKGDIPEGYSVSREKKERFSLILESASTNQTSMYLCASSSAQVYSGNTIYFGEGSWLTVV.

The sample holds one count of this clone. The chain employs TRBV27 and TRBJ1-1, with D perhaps matching TRBD1 (5 bases). V was trimmed by 4 bases and J by 5 bases, leaving 14 bases between them. This CDR3 contains 14 residues. Germline V gives CDR1 MNHEY, CDR2 SMNVEV (reference sequence). CDR3 in amino acids: CASSSRVGKTEAFF. The CDR3 coding sequence is TGTGCCAGCAGTTCCAGGGTTGGGAAGACTGAAGCTTTCTTT.

This clone has a handful of counts. This chain connects TRBV2 to TRBJ2-3; 7 nucleotides align to TRBD2. CDR1 is SNHLY and CDR2 is FYNNEI in the germline V gene. There are 12 residues in the CDR3. The junction had 3 bases not matched to a gene; V was cut back by 3 bases and J by 9 bases. The CDR3 reads CASSETSSTQYF. The CDR3 DNA sequence: TGTGCCAGCAGTGAGACTAGCTCGACGCAGTATTTT.

The CDR3 loop reads CASTPGTPNTEAFF. For the CDR3, the DNA is TGTGCCAGCACTCCCGGGACGCCGAACACTGAAGCTTTCTTT. The V call is TRBV28, the J call TRBJ1-1; perhaps TRBD1 as D (5 bases). CDR1 and CDR2 (germline): MDHEN, SYDVKM. With 7 bases removed from V and 1 base from J, the gap between germline ends came to 13 bases. The CDR3 totals 14 residues.

The V and J genes are TRBV11-2 and TRBJ1-6; D possibly corresponds to TRBD1 (5 bases). The germline V gene encodes CDR1 SGHAT and CDR2 FQNNGV. Trimming stripped 7 bases from V and 5 bases from J, with 21 bases between. This CDR3 is built from 17 residues. In DNA, the CDR3 is TGTGCCAGCACCCCCCCCGCGGGGCGGTTTAATAATTCACCCCTCCACTTT. Translating gives CASTPPAGRFNNSPLHF. Full variable domain (outside the CDR3, taken from reference TRBV11-2 and TRBJ1-6): EAGVAQSPRYKIIEKRQSVAFWCNPISGHATLYWYQQILGQGPKLLIQFQNNGVVDDSQLPKDRFSAERLKGVDSTLKIQPAKLEDSAVYLCASTPPAGRFNNSPLHFGNGTRLTVT.

The chain combines TRBV19 with TRBJ2-6; D is uncertain. The germline V and J ends were trimmed by 3 bases and 0 bases, with 12 bases remaining between them. This CDR3 comprises 17 residues. Germline values: CDR1 LNHDA, CDR2 SQIVND (reference sequence). This CDR3 reads CASSIRTDSSGANVLTF. The CDR3, as DNA: TGTGCCAGTAGTATTCGGACCGATAGCTCTGGGGCCAACGTCCTGACTTTC.

V usage is TRBV18 and J usage is TRBJ2-7; D is unclear. From germline, CDR1 is KGHSH and CDR2 LQKENI. V was cut by 3 bases and J by 0 bases, with 6 bases left in between. The CDR3 runs to 13 residues. CDR3 sequence: CASSPGISYEQYF. The CDR3, as DNA: TGTGCCAGCTCACCGGGAATCTCCTACGAGCAGTACTTC.

CDR3 in amino acids: CASRGRTTEQFF. The CDR3 DNA reads TGTGCCAGCAGAGGGAGGACCACTGAGCAGTTCTTC. The V and J genes are TRBV27 and TRBJ2-1; a possible D gene is TRBD2 (6 bases). The germline V gene encodes CDR1 MNHEY and CDR2 SMNVEV (reference sequence). The CDR3 spans 12 residues. V was pared by 6 bases and J by 9 bases, with 12 bases between.

The chain links TRBV4-1 to TRBJ2-7; 10 bases fit TRBD2. The CDR3 covers 17 residues. CDR1 is MGHRA and CDR2 is YSYEKL in the germline V gene. V shed 1 base and J 0 bases; nucleotides not matched to a gene: 6. CDR3 residues: CASSQGDTSGISYEQYF. CDR3 sequence (DNA): TGCGCCAGCAGCCAAGGGGACACTAGCGGGATCTCCTACGAGCAGTACTTC.

The chain is built from TRBV11-2 and TRBJ2-1; D could derive from TRBD1 or TRBD2 (5 bases each). Germline loops: CDR1 SGHAT, CDR2 FQNNGV. The CDR3 length is 16 residues. Trimming took 1 base from V and 4 from J, leaving 14 bases between them. The CDR3 loop reads CASSLALRGAYNEQFF. Written as DNA, the CDR3 is TGTGCCAGCAGCTTAGCCTTGAGGGGCGCGTACAATGAGCAGTTCTTC.

The chain combines TRBV5-1 with TRBJ2-7; 8 bases map to TRBD2. Germline CDR1 reads SGHRS; CDR2 reads YFSETQ. With V trimmed by 6 bases and J by 6 bases, 20 bases remained unmatched. This CDR3 region has 17 residues. In nucleotides, the CDR3 is TGCGCCAGCACCCTTGCACGGGGGGGCCACGAAAGTGGCGAGCAGTACTTC. Translating gives CASTLARGGHESGEQYF.

The chain uses TRBV7-6 and TRBJ2-5; no reliable D call. The better agreement between TRBJ2-7 and the DNA end casts doubt on the J call. This CDR3 is built from 14 residues. Germline values: CDR1 SGHVS, CDR2 FNYEAQ. CDR3 coding DNA: TGTGCCAGCAGCTTAGAGCAGGTCACCTACGAGCAGTACTTC. Translated: CASSLEQVTYEQYF.

For this clone: Other DNA sequences in this specimen translate into the identical CDR3. This chain uses TRBV29-1 with TRBJ2-3; 8 bases fit TRBD2. The junction had 1 base not matched to a gene; V was cut back by 0 bases and J by 11 bases. In germline, CDR1 is SQVTM, CDR2 ANQGSEA. The CDR3 has 11 residues. The CDR3 DNA sequence: TGCAGCGTTGAAGATGCGGGAGGGCAGTATTTT. Its protein is CSVEDAGGQYF.

The chain couples TRBV27 to TRBJ2-3; D unclear. The CDR3 totals 13 residues. The V gene's germline CDR1 is MNHEY and CDR2 SMNVEV (reference sequence). V shed 8 bases and J shed 1 base, with 10 bases lying between them. This CDR3 is CASRVPGTDTQYF. The DNA of the CDR3 is TGTGCCAGCCGAGTTCCTGGCACAGATACGCAGTATTTT.

The DNA of the CDR3 is TGTGCCAGCAGCTTCCGACGGAATAATGAAAAACTGTTTTTT. This gives the protein CASSFRRNNEKLFF. The V gene is TRBV7-9, the J gene TRBJ1-4; D is unclear. CDR1 and CDR2 from the germline V gene are SEHNR and FQNEAQ (reference sequence). The CDR3 covers 14 residues. V lost 3 bases, J lost 4 bases, and 9 bases lay in between.

The chain employs TRBV19 and TRBJ2-1; TRBD1 aligns across 7 bases. The ends lost 5 bases at V and 0 bases at J; junction bases unmatched: 7. The germline V gene encodes CDR1 LNHDA and CDR2 SQIVND (reference sequence). The CDR3 extends over 16 amino acids. The CDR3 loop reads CASSLRTGLSYNEQFF. The CDR3 DNA sequence: TGTGCCAGTAGTCTCCGGACAGGACTCTCCTACAATGAGCAGTTCTTC.